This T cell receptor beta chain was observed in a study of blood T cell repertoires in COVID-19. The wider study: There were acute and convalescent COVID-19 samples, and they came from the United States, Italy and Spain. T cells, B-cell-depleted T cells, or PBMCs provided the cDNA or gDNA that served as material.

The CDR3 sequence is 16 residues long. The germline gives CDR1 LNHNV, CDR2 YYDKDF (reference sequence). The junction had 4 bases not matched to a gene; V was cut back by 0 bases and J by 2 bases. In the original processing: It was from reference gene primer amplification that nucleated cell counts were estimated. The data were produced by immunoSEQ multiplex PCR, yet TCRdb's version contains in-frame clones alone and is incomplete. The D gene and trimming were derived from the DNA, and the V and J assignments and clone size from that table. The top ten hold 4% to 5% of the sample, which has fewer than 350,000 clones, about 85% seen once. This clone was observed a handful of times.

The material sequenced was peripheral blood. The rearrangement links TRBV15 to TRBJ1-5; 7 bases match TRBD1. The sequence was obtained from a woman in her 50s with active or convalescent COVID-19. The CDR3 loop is CATSRDLDRGNQPQHF. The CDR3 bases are TGTGCCACCAGCAGAGATCTCGACAGGGGCAATCAGCCCCAGCATTTT.